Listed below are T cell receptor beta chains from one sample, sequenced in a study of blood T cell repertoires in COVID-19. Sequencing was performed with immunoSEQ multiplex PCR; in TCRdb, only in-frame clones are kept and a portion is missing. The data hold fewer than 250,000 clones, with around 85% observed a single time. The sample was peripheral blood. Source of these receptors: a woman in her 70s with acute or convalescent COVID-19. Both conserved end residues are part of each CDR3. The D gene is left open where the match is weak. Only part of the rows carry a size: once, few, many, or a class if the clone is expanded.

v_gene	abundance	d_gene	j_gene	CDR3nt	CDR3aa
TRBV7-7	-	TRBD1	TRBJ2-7	TGTGCTAGCAGCTTTGGCGACAGGGGCGCCTACGAGCAGTACTTC	CASSFGDRGAYEQYF
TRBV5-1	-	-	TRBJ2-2	TGCGCCAGCAGCTTCGGTAGCGCACAGAACACCGGGGAGCTGTTTTTT	CASSFGSAQNTGELFF
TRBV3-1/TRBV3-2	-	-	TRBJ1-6	TGTGCCAGCAGGACAACCTTACAGGGATTTAATTCACCCCTCCACTTT	CASRTTLQGFNSPLHF
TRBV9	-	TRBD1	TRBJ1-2	TGTGCCAGCAGCGTAGGTGACAGGGGATACGGCTACACCTTC	CASSVGDRGYGYTF
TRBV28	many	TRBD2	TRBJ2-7	TGTGCCAGCAGCACCTCCGGGGGGAGAATATACGAGCAGTACTTC	CASSTSGGRIYEQYF
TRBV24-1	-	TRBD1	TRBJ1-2	TGTGCCACCAGTGATCCGGGACAGGGCGCCTATGGCTACACCTTC	CATSDPGQGAYGYTF
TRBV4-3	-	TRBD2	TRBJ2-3	TGCGCCAGCAGCCAAGGAGCTAGCGGGAGAAGAGATACGCAGTATTTT	CASSQGASGRRDTQYF
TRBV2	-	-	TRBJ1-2	TGTGCCAGCAGTGAAAGTCGTAGAGGCTACACCTTC	CASSESRRGYTF
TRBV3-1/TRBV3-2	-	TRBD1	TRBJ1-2	TGTGCCAGCAGCCATTGGACAGGGGAACATGGCTACACCTTC	CASSHWTGEHGYTF
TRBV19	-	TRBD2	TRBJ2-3	TGTGCCAGTAGTGAACCCCGAGGACTAGCGTTTTATACGCAGTATTTT	CASSEPRGLAFYTQYF
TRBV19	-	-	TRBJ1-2	TGTGCCAGTAGTATTCTACAAGGAGGGGGCTACACCTTC	CASSILQGGGYTF
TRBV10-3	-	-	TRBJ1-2	TGTGCCATCAGCCCCGACAGAAATGGCTACACCTTC	CAISPDRNGYTF
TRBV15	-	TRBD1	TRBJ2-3	TGTGCCACCAGCAGAGACAGGGGGTCAGATACGCAGTATTTT	CATSRDRGSDTQYF
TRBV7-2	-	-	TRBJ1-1	TGTGCCAGCAGCTACGGACTTAACACTGAAGCTTTCTTT	CASSYGLNTEAFF
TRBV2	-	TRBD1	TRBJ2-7	TGTGCCAGCAGCGGACAGGGTCGCTCCTACGAGCAGTACTTC	CASSGQGRSYEQYF
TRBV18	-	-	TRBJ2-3	TGTGCCAGCTCACCAATGAGGGAGGATGGCACAGATACGCAGTATTTT	CASSPMREDGTDTQYF
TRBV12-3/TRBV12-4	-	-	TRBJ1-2	TGTGCCAGCAGTTTTGAGGGGGTTAACGGCTACACCTTC	CASSFEGVNGYTF
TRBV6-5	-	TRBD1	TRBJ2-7	TGTGCCAGCAGTTACACAGGGGGCGGCTACGAGCAGTACTTC	CASSYTGGGYEQYF
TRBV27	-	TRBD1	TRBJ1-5	TGTGCCAGCAGGCTTACAGGGGGCAATCAGCCCCAGCATTTT	CASRLTGGNQPQHF
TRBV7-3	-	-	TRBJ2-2	TGTGCCAGCAGCTTAACGGCAACCGGGGAGCTGTTTTTT	CASSLTATGELFF
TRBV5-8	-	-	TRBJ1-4	TGTGCCAGCAGCCCAACCGGGACACATAATGAAAAACTGTTTTTT	CASSPTGTHNEKLFF
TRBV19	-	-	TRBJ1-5	TGTGCCAGTAGTACTTTCAAGAGGGGGAGTATGAATCAGCCCCAGCATTTT	CASSTFKRGSMNQPQHF
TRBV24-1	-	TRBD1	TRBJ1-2	TGTGCCACCACCGAGACAGGGAGGAGAGCTAACTATGGCTACACCTTC	CATTETGRRANYGYTF
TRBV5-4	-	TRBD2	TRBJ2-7	TGTGCCAGCAGCGGAGTTGGGGTAGCGGGCTCCTACGAGCAGTACTTC	CASSGVGVAGSYEQYF
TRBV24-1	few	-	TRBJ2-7	TGTGCCACCAGTGAAGGGAGCCTTTACGAGCAGTACTTC	CATSEGSLYEQYF
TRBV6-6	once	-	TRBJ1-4	TGTGCCAGCAGCCCGACCACGGGAGGAACTAATGAAAAACTGTTTTTT	CASSPTTGGTNEKLFF
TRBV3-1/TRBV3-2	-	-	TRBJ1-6	TGTGCCAGCAGCCATTGGGAGGGTAATTCACCCCTCCACTTT	CASSHWEGNSPLHF
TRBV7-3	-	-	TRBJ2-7	TGTGCCAGCAGCCCGGACGGGAACTTCCCTCCCTACGAGCAGTACTTC	CASSPDGNFPPYEQYF
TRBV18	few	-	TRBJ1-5	TGTGCCAGCTCACCAACAGGGCCGTATCAGCCCCAGCATTTT	CASSPTGPYQPQHF
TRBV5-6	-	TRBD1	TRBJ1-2	TGTGCCAGCCGGCCCCAGGGGGCGCGGTATGGCTACACCTTC	CASRPQGARYGYTF
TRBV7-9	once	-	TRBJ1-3	TGTGCCAGCAGCCCTTGGGGGGGCGCGTCTGGAAACACCATATATTTT	CASSPWGGASGNTIYF
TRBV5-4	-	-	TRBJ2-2	TGTGCCAGCAGCCCCGGACACAACACCGGGGAGCTGTTTTTT	CASSPGHNTGELFF
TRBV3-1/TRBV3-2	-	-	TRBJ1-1	TGTGCCAGCAGCCAAGACGCCGGGTGGAACACTGAAGCTTTCTTT	CASSQDAGWNTEAFF
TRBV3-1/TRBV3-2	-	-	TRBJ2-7	TGTGCCAGCAGCTCTTGGTCGCCAGGGGGGTCTGGCGAGCAGTACTTC	CASSSWSPGGSGEQYF
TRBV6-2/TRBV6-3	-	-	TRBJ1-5	TGTGCCAGCAGTTCTACAGGGAGATTTCAGCCCCAGCATTTT	CASSSTGRFQPQHF
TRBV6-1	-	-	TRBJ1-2	TGTGCCAGCAGTGAAACGAGGGATGGCTACACCTTC	CASSETRDGYTF
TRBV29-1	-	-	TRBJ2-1	TGCAGCGACCGGGACTCTGGGGAGCAGTTCTTC	CSDRDSGEQFF
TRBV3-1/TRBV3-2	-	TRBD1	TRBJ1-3	TGTGCCAGCAGCGCAGCGGGAGGGGGCGCGAACACCATATATTTT	CASSAAGGGANTIYF
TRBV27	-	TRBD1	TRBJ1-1	TGTGCCAGCAGTCCCGACAGGGGAACCACTGAAGCTTTCTTT	CASSPDRGTTEAFF
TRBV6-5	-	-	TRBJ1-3	TGTGCCAGCAGACCGAGATACTCTGGAAACACCATATATTTT	CASRPRYSGNTIYF
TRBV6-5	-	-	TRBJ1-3	TGTGCCAGCAGTTACGCCGGGGAGATTGGAAACACCATATATTTT	CASSYAGEIGNTIYF
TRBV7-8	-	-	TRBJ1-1	TGTGCCAGCAGCTTGGGAGCCCCGGGACAAAGGAACACTGAAGCTTTCTTT	CASSLGAPGQRNTEAFF
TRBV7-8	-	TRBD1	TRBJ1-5	TGTGCCAGCAGCGTGAGACAGGGAGGCCAGCCCCAGCATTTT	CASSVRQGGQPQHF
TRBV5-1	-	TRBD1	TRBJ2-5	TGCGCCAGCAGCTTATACCAGGGGGCCGGGGAGACCCAGTACTTC	CASSLYQGAGETQYF
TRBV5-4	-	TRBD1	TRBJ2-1	TGTGCCAGCAGCCCGGACAGGGGAAGCTACAATGAGCAGTTCTTC	CASSPDRGSYNEQFF
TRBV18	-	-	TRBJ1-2	TGTGCCAGCTCCGAAAAAACAGGAAACTATGGCTACACCTTC	CASSEKTGNYGYTF
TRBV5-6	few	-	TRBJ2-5	TGTGCCAGCAGCTCCCAGGGAAAAGAGACCCAGTACTTC	CASSSQGKETQYF
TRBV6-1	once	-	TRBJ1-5	TGTGCCAGCAGTGATAGGGGGTGGGGCAGCGGCAATCAGCCCCAGCATTTT	CASSDRGWGSGNQPQHF
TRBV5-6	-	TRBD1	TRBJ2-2	TGTGCCAGCAGCCTCAGACAGGGGGAACGAGCCGGGGAGCTGTTTTTT	CASSLRQGERAGELFF
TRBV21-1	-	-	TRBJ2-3	TGTGCCAAGCAGGGGTTGGCAGATACGCAGTATTTT	CAKQGLADTQYF
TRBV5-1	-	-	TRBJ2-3	TGCGCCAGCAGCTCAGCGGACAGTGCCAGAACAGATACGCAGTATTTT	CASSSADSARTDTQYF
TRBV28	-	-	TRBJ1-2	TGTGCCAGCGGACCAGGGGCACAGGGAGGGTCCTTCTATGGCTACACCTTC	CASGPGAQGGSFYGYTF
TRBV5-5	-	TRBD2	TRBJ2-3	TGTGCCAGCAGCTTGACTAGCGGAGCAGATACGCAGTATTTT	CASSLTSGADTQYF
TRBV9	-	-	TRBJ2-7	TGTGCCAGCAGCGGCGGGGCTTTCCCGTACTTC	CASSGGAFPYF
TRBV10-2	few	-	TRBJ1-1	TGCGCCACGCAGGCAGGGAAAAGTAACGCTGAAGCTTTCTTT	CATQAGKSNAEAFF
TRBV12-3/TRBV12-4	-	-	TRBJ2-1	TGTGCCAGCAGTTTCGGGGGTATCAATGAGCAGTTCTTC	CASSFGGINEQFF